This TCR beta chain came from a study of blood T cell repertoires in COVID-19. Authors' methods: Quantification of nucleated cells was approximated via reference gene primer amplification. Sequenced by immunoSEQ multiplex PCR; TCRdb stores in-frame clones only, minus some. V and J calls and clone size are those listed in that table; D and trimming were worked out from the DNA. The table records tens of thousands of clones, 88% of them present only once. The CDR3 is made up of 14 amino acids. Germline trimming cut 8 bases from V and 5 bases from J; bases unmatched to any gene: 9. Germline CDR1 is MDHEN and CDR2 is SYDVKM.

The clonotype originates from a human donor in a cohort sampled during active COVID-19. Sequenced sample: peripheral blood. This chain joins TRBV28 and TRBJ1-2; 9 positions match TRBD1. The chain's CDR3 is CASAKGTGTYGYTF. As DNA, the CDR3 is TGTGCCAGCGCCAAGGGGACAGGGACATATGGCTACACCTTC.